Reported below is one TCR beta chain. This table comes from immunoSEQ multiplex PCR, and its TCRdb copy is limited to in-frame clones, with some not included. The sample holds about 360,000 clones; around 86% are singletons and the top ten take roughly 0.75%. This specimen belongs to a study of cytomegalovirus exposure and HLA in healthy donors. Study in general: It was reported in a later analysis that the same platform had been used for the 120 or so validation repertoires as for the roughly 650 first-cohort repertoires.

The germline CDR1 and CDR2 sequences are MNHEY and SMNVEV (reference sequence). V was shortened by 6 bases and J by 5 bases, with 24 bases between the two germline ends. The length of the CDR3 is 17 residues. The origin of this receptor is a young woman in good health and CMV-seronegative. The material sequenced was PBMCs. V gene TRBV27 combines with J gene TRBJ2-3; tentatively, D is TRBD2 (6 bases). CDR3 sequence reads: CASSLIGAAGRQDTQYF. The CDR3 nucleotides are TGTGCCAGCAGCCTAATAGGGGCGGCGGGGAGGCAAGATACGCAGTATTTT.